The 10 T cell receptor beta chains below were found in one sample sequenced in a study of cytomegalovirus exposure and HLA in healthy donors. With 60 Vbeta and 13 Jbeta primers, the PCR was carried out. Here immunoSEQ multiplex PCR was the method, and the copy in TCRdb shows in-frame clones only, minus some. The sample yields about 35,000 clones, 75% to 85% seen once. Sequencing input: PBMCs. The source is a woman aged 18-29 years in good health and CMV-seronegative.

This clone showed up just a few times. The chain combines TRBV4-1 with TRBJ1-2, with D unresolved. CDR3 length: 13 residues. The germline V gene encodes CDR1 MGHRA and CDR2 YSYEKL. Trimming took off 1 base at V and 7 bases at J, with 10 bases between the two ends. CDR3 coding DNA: TGCGCCAGCAGCCAAGGTTACGGTGGTGGCTACACCTTC. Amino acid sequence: CASSQGYGGGYTF.

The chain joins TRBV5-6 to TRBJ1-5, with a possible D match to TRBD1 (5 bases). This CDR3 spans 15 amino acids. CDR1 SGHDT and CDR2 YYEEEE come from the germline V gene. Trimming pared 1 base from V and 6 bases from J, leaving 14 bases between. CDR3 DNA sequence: TGTGCCAGCAGCTTGTGGGGCTTTACCCTTCAGCCCCAGCATTTT. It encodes CASSLWGFTLQPQHF.

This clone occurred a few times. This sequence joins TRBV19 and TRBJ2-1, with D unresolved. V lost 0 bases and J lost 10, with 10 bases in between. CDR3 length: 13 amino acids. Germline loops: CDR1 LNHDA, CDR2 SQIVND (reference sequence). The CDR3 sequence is CASSIDSDLEQFF. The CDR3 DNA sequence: TGTGCCAGTAGTATAGATTCAGACTTGGAGCAGTTCTTC.

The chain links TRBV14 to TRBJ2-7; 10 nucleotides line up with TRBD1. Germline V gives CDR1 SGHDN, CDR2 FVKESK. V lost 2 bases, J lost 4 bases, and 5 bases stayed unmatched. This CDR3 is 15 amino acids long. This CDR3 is CASSQPGTGAYEQYF. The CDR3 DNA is TGTGCCAGCAGCCAACCCGGGACAGGGGCATACGAGCAGTACTTC.

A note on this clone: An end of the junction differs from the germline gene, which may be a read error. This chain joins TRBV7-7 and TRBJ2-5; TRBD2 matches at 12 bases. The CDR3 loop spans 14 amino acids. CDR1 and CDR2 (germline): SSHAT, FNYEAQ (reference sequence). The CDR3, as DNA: TGTGCCAGCAGTTGGACTAGCGGGGAAGAGGCCCAGTACTTC. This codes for CASSWTSGEEAQYF. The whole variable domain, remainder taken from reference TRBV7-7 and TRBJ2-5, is GAGVSQSPRYKVTKRGQDVTLRCDPISSHATLYWYQQALGQGPEFLTYFNYEAQPDKSGLPSDRFSAERPEGSISTLTIQRTEQRDSAMYRCASSWTSGEEAQYFGPGTRLLVL.

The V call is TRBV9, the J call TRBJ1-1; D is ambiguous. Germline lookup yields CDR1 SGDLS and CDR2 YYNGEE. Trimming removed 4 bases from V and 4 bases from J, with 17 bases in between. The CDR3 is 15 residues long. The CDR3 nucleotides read TGTGCCAGCAGCCCACAGAATACGAAGGCCACTGAAGCTTTCTTT. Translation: CASSPQNTKATEAFF.

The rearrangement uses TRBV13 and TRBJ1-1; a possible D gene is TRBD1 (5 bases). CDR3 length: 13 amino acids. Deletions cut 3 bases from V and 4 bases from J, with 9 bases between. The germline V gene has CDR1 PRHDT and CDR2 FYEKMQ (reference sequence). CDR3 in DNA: TGTGCCAGCAGCTTGAACGGGGGCACTGAAGCTTTCTTT. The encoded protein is CASSLNGGTEAFF.

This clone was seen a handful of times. CDR3 in DNA: TGCGCCAGCAGTCTGGGGGGGAACACTGAAGCTTTCTTT. This translates into CASSLGGNTEAFF. V usage is TRBV4-1 and J usage is TRBJ1-1; D might be TRBD1 (5 bases). The CDR3 has 13 residues. The ends were cut back, 6 bases at V and 1 base at J, with 9 bases in the middle. CDR1 MGHRA and CDR2 YSYEKL come from the germline V gene.

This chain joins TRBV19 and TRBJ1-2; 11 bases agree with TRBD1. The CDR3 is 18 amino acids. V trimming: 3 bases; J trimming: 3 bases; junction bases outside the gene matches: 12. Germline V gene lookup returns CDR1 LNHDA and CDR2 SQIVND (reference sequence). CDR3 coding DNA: TGTGCCAGTAGTATCTCCGGGACAGGGGGGACGGTTCACTATGGCTACACCTTC. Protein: CASSISGTGGTVHYGYTF.

The CDR3 region has the DNA TGTGCTAGTGGTTCCCCAATCCGGGACTACTACAATGAGCAGTTCTTC. It is translated as CASGSPIRDYYNEQFF. The chain joins TRBV12-5 to TRBJ2-1; 7 bases match TRBD2. The trim removed 4 bases at V and 3 bases at J, leaving 9 bases unmatched. CDR1 is LGHNT, CDR2 FRNRAP, per germline. CDR3 length: 16 amino acids.